The text below deals with one T cell receptor (beta chain). The antigen is unknown. 60 Vbeta and 13 Jbeta primers were used in PCR. Assay used: immunoSEQ multiplex PCR; TCRdb lists only in-frame clones, some missing. This table holds around 190,000 clones, approximately 80% found once. This sample stems from a study of cytomegalovirus exposure and HLA in healthy donors. Study-level points and caveats: Differences between HLA loci emerged in a later analysis of TCR association rates, with DRB1 most and HLA-C fewest. Beyond CMV serostatus, there was no information to go on about immune exposure. The HLA-A and HLA-B alleles of most subjects were reportedly predicted accurately from TCR beta sequences. An analysis was carried out later, and it reportedly showed fewer N-insertions in an Asian-associated ancestry cluster than the roughly 670-donor mean.

V shed 1 base and J shed 1 base, with 8 bases lying between them. The CDR3 length is 14 residues. Germline CDR1 is SGHNT and CDR2 is YYREEE (reference sequence). Specimen: PBMCs. The chain joins TRBV5-4 to TRBJ1-2; D may be TRBD1 (5 bases). The TCR was taken from a woman aged 45-65 years in good health and CMV-seronegative. CDR3 residues: CASSLWQGNYGYTF. CDR3 DNA: TGTGCCAGCAGCTTGTGGCAGGGTAACTATGGCTACACCTTC.